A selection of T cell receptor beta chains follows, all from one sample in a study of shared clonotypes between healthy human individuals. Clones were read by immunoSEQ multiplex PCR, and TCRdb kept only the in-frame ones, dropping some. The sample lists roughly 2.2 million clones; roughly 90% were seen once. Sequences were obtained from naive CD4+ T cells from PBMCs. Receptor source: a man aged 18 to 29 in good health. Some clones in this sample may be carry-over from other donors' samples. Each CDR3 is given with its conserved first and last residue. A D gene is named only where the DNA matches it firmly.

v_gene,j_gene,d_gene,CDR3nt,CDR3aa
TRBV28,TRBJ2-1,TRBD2,TGTGCCAGCAGGACGGGGGCTAGCGGGAGCAATGAGCAGTTCTTC,CASRTGASGSNEQFF
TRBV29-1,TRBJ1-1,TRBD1,TGCAGCGTGAGGACAGGGATGAACACTGAAGCTTTCTTT,CSVRTGMNTEAFF
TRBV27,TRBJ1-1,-,TGTGCCAGCAGTTATTCTGGGGGGGGGAGAACTGAAGCTTTCTTT,CASSYSGGGRTEAFF
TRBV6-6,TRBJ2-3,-,TGTGCCAGCAGTTACGGGCGGGGAACTAGCACAGATACGCAGTATTTT,CASSYGRGTSTDTQYF
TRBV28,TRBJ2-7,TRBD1,TGTGCCAGCTCCCCGCCCGGGACAGGGGCGAGGGAGCAGTACTTC,CASSPPGTGAREQYF
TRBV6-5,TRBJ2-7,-,TGTGCCAGCAGAAAAAGCCTCGCCTCAACCTACGAGCAGTACTTC,CASRKSLASTYEQYF
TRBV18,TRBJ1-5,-,TGTGCCAGCTCACCAAACACGTCAGGGTCGTTAAGCAATCAGCCCCAGCATTTT,CASSPNTSGSLSNQPQHF
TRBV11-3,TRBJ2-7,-,TGTGCCAGCAGCCGGGACCGTGACGAGCAGTACTTC,CASSRDRDEQYF
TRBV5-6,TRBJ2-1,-,TGTGCCAGCAGCGGGAGTACCGGTGAGCAGTTCTTC,CASSGSTGEQFF
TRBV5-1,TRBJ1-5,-,TGCGCCAGCAGCGAAGGGCATATGAGTAACAATCAGCCCCAGCATTTT,CASSEGHMSNNQPQHF
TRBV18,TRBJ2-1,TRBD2,TGTGCCAGCTCACAGGGACTAGCTACCTACAATGAGCAGTTCTTC,CASSQGLATYNEQFF
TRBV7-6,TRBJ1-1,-,TGTGCCAGCAGCTTAGGTGGAGGGGTCAACACTGAAGCTTTCTTT,CASSLGGGVNTEAFF
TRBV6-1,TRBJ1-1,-,TGTGCCAGCAGTGAAGGGGGGGCCACTGAAGCTTTCTTT,CASSEGGATEAFF